This TCR beta chain was recovered during a study of CD8+CD57+ T cells in acquired aplastic anemia. Study overall: DNA from sorted CD4+ and CD8+ cells averaged roughly 3.4 ug. Healthy donors averaged approximately 11 million reads for CD4+ cells.

This clonotype has ten or more counts. The antigen is not known. J gave up 4 bases and V 2 bases, and 10 bases lay outside the gene matches. CDR1 MNHEY and CDR2 SVGAGI come from the germline V gene. The CDR3 totals 17 residues. TCR beta VDJ and CDR3 were profiled, and genomic DNA was the template. MiXCR, applied by TCRdb to the reads, yields one record per CDR3 protein. The data contain some 190,000 distinct CDR3 sequences, 46% of them singletons. Study findings and constraints: Patient and control CD8+ Simpson's diversity was not significantly different. Patients and controls turned out to have twenty-nine CD8+ CDR3 sequences in common.

The sequence was obtained from a human donor in good health. The sample comprised sorted CD4+, CD8+, or CD8+CD57+ T cells (not recorded which) from PBMCs. V usage is TRBV6-5 and J usage is TRBJ2-2; 7 bases align to TRBD1. The CDR3 DNA sequence: TGTGCCAGCAGTTACACGAATAGACAGGGCGTCACCGGGGAGCTGTTTTTT. This gives the protein CASSYTNRQGVTGELFF.